The clone carrying this T cell receptor beta chain was observed once. The source of the sample is a study of blood T cell repertoires in COVID-19. Original handling: Scientists estimated how many nucleated cells there were by amplifying reference gene primers. Profiling relied on immunoSEQ multiplex PCR, and the TCRdb table lists in-frame clones only, not all of them. D and trimming come from the DNA, and the V and J calls and clone size come from that table. The sample lists 25,000 to 30,000 clones; around 86% were seen once. Germline CDR1 is SGHTA and CDR2 is FQGNSA. The CDR3 totals 14 residues. V lost 5 bases to trimming and J lost 7 bases; unmatched junction nucleotides: 9.

The origin of this receptor is a human donor in a cohort sampled during active COVID-19. The donor label of this sample is uncertain. The chain joins TRBV7-2 to TRBJ2-7, with 9 bases matching TRBD2. The sequencing sample was made of peripheral blood. In DNA, the CDR3 is TGTGCCAGCAGCAACTTCGGACTAGCGAGGGAGCAGTACTTC. Translated: CASSNFGLAREQYF.